This T cell receptor (beta chain) was obtained from a study of T-cell reconstitution after alpha-beta-depleted transplantation in children. J gave up 3 bases and V 1 base, and 8 bases lay outside the gene matches. Germline V gene lookup returns CDR1 DFQATT and CDR2 SNEGSKA (reference sequence). The CDR3 is 16 residues long. A TCRbeta library incorporating unique molecular identifiers was prepared. TCRdb called the PCR reads again in MiXCR, with one record for every CDR3 protein. The sample yields 450,000 to 600,000 distinct CDR3 sequences, around 16% seen once. The sequencing used PBMCs from the stem cell graft donor, collected from the stem cell graft. The rearrangement links TRBV20-1 to TRBJ2-3; the match to TRBD1 covers 9 bases. The sequence came from a human donor who donated a stem cell graft to a child with acute lymphoblastic leukemia. CDR3 coding DNA: TGCAGTGCTAGAGGGGCCCGGGACAGGGCTACAGATACGCAGTATTTT. Translated: CSARGARDRATDTQYF.